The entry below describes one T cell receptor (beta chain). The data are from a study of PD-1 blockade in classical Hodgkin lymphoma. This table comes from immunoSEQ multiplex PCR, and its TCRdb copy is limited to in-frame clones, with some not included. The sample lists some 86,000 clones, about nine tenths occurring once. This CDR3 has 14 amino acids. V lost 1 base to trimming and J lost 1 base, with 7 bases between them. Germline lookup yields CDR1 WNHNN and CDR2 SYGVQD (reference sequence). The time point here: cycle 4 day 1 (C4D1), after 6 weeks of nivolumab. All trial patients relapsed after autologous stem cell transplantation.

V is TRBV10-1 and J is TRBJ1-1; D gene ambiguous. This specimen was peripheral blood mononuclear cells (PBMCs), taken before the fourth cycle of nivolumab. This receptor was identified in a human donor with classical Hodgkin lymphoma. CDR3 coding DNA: TGCGCCAGCAGTGAGTACAGAGAGAACACTGAAGCTTTCTTT. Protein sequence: CASSEYRENTEAFF.